These 25 T cell receptor beta chains came from one sample sequenced in a study of blood T cell repertoires in COVID-19. Assay: immunoSEQ multiplex PCR; the TCRdb copy retains only in-frame clones and omits some. The table lists approximately 450,000 clones, 75% to 90% of them singletons. The sample was peripheral blood. All receptors derive from a woman in her twenties or thirties with acute or convalescent COVID-19.

The gene calls are TRBV4-1 and TRBJ2-5; D possibly corresponds to TRBD2 (6 bases). Trimming removed 0 bases from V and 4 bases from J, with 15 bases in between. The CDR3 loop spans 16 amino acids. Germline CDR1 reads MGHRA; CDR2 reads YSYEKL. The CDR3 DNA is TGCGCCAGCAGCCAAGACTTCGGGACTCCCGGAGAGACCCAGTACTTC. Translating it yields CASSQDFGTPGETQYF.

This chain links TRBV27 with TRBJ2-7; D might be TRBD2 (7 bases). The germline V and J ends were trimmed by 3 bases and 3 bases, with 15 bases remaining between them. This CDR3 spans 15 amino acids. Germline CDR1 and CDR2: MNHEY and SMNVEV (reference sequence). The CDR3 DNA sequence: TGTGCCAGCAGTTTGGTCGGGGGGCTCCTCTACGAGCAGTACTTC. Encoded protein: CASSLVGGLLYEQYF.

V usage is TRBV10-3 and J usage is TRBJ1-2; D gene ambiguous. CDR1 ENHRY and CDR2 SYGVKD come from the germline V gene. The V end was cut by 4 bases, the J end by 8 bases, with 8 bases between. The length of the CDR3 is 11 residues. The CDR3 DNA is TGTGCCATCAGTGGCTACGAGGGCTACACCTTC. This encodes CAISGYEGYTF.

V usage is TRBV6-6 and J usage is TRBJ2-3; TRBD1 matches 8 bases. V gave up 2 bases and J gave up 2 bases; unmatched junction bases: 6. This CDR3 spans 16 amino acids. The germline gives CDR1 MNHNY, CDR2 SVGAGI (reference sequence). CDR3 in amino acids: CASSYPRTGNTDTQYF. The CDR3, as DNA: TGTGCCAGCAGTTACCCGAGGACAGGGAACACAGATACGCAGTATTTT.

The chain recombines TRBV5-8 with TRBJ2-3; D is possibly TRBD1 (5 bases). The length of the CDR3 is 15 residues. Per the germline V gene, CDR1 is SGHTS and CDR2 is YDEGEE. V was clipped by 4 bases and J by 4 bases, with 16 bases between them. The CDR3 loop reads CASSLGVMGSDTQYF. The CDR3, as DNA: TGTGCCAGCAGCCTAGGGGTCATGGGTTCAGATACGCAGTATTTT.

This clone was seen ten or more times. This sequence joins TRBV6-5 and TRBJ2-1; unclear D gene. The CDR3 is 13 residues long. V gave up 2 bases and J gave up 5 bases, with 7 bases separating them. Germline V gene data show CDR1 as MNHEY and CDR2 as SVGAGI. Here the CDR3 DNA reads TGTGCCAGCAGTTACGGCACGAACAATGAGCAGTTCTTC. Protein sequence: CASSYGTNNEQFF.

This chain joins TRBV28 and TRBJ1-4; D might be TRBD1 (5 bases). The CDR3 loop spans 15 amino acids. V lost 1 base, J lost 7 bases, and 13 bases lay in between. Germline CDR1 and CDR2: MDHEN and SYDVKM. The CDR3 loop is CASSLLGGRAEKLFF. The CDR3 DNA reads TGTGCCAGCAGTTTATTAGGTGGCAGGGCTGAAAAACTGTTTTTT.

This clone was detected only once. The chain is built from TRBV25-1 and TRBJ2-7, with 11 bases lining up with TRBD1. The CDR3 has 13 amino acids. CDR1 is MGHDK and CDR2 is SYGVNS in the germline V gene. V lost 9 bases to trimming and J lost 4 bases; unmatched junction nucleotides: 5. CDR3 sequence (DNA): TGTGCCAGTGCCGGGACAGGGGGTTACGAGCAGTACTTC. Protein: CASAGTGGYEQYF.

The rearrangement uses TRBV29-1 and TRBJ2-2; maybe TRBD2 (5 bases). This CDR3 region has 12 residues. Germline CDR1 SQVTM, CDR2 ANQGSEA. V gave up 4 bases and J gave up 6 bases, with 9 bases separating them. The CDR3 reads CSVAGVAGELFF. CDR3 nucleotides: TGCAGCGTTGCCGGGGTTGCCGGGGAGCTGTTTTTT.

This chain links TRBV2 with TRBJ2-2, with TRBD2 matching 8 bases. The CDR3 covers 15 residues. Germline V lookup: CDR1 SNHLY, CDR2 FYNNEI. The V and J ends lost 4 bases and 8 bases, in that order; junction bases with no gene match: 9. The CDR3 nucleotides are TGTGCCAGCAGTGGGCTAGCGGGCCGGACAGGGGAGCTGTTTTTT. This encodes CASSGLAGRTGELFF.

This rearrangement joins TRBV28 to TRBJ2-3, with D possibly matching TRBD2 (5 bases). The V end was cut by 6 bases, the J end by 0 bases, with 13 bases between. CDR3 length: 15 residues. Germline V lookup: CDR1 MDHEN, CDR2 SYDVKM. The CDR3 loop is CASRRTSFSTDTQYF. CDR3 bases: TGTGCCAGCAGGCGGACTTCTTTTAGCACAGATACGCAGTATTTT.

The rearrangement joins TRBV28 to TRBJ2-7, with 7 bases that match TRBD2. V lost 5 bases, J lost 3 bases, and 10 bases stayed unmatched. CDR1 MDHEN and CDR2 SYDVKM come from the germline V gene. The CDR3 is made up of 15 amino acids. The CDR3 sequence: CASSAPGREFYEQYF. The DNA for the CDR3 is TGTGCCAGCAGTGCCCCAGGGAGGGAGTTCTACGAGCAGTACTTC. The variable domain in full, with the rest retrieved from reference TRBV28 and TRBJ2-7, is DVKVTQSSRYLVKRTGEKVFLECVQDMDHENMFWYRQDPGLGLRLIYFSYDVKMKEKGDIPEGYSVSREKKERFSLILESASTNQTSMYLCASSAPGREFYEQYFGPGTRLTVT.

This clone came up once. V gene TRBV25-1 combines with J gene TRBJ2-1, with D possibly being TRBD1 (6 bases). Trimming stripped 7 bases from V and 3 bases from J, with 13 bases between. Germline V gives CDR1 MGHDK, CDR2 SYGVNS. The CDR3 runs 14 residues. The CDR3 loop reads CASKPDSHYNEQFF. The CDR3 nucleotides are TGTGCCAGCAAACCGGACAGCCACTACAATGAGCAGTTCTTC.

The sample holds a few counts of this clone. The V gene is TRBV30, the J gene TRBJ1-1; D is possibly TRBD1 (6 bases). CDR3 length: 13 residues. V shed 0 bases and J shed 2 bases, with 7 bases lying between them. Per germline, CDR1 GTSNPN and CDR2 SVGIG (reference sequence). DNA for the CDR3: TGTGCCTGGAGTGTACAGGGAAACACTGAAGCTTTCTTT. Its protein is CAWSVQGNTEAFF.

The chain is built from TRBV27 and TRBJ2-4; 10 bases agree with TRBD2. This CDR3 has 15 residues. V was pared by 5 bases and J by 5 bases, with 6 bases of the junction left unmatched. Germline CDR1 is MNHEY and CDR2 is SMNVEV (reference sequence). This CDR3 reads CASSLIAGGQNIQYF. CDR3 DNA sequence: TGTGCCAGCAGTCTCATAGCGGGGGGCCAAAACATTCAGTACTTC.

The count of this clone is one. This chain connects TRBV2 to TRBJ1-5, with TRBD1 matching over 7 bases. The V gene end was trimmed by 6 bases and the J gene end by 1 base; junction bases not matched to a gene: 3. Germline lookup yields CDR1 SNHLY and CDR2 FYNNEI. This CDR3 is built from 14 residues. The CDR3 loop reads CASSPDRSNQPQHF. CDR3 bases: TGTGCCAGCAGCCCGGACAGGAGCAATCAGCCCCAGCATTTT.

The rearrangement links TRBV10-1 to TRBJ2-1, with D perhaps matching TRBD2 (5 bases). The CDR3 has 12 residues. V gave up 2 bases and J gave up 13 bases, with 12 bases separating them. CDR1 and CDR2 (germline): WNHNN, SYGVQD (reference sequence). The CDR3 sequence is CASSETSVPQFF. Here the CDR3 DNA reads TGCGCCAGCAGTGAGACTAGTGTTCCCCAGTTCTTC.

On this clone: The sample carries other DNA sequences with the same CDR3. The chain has TRBV18 and TRBJ2-5, with 7 bases identical to TRBD1. This CDR3 is built from 14 residues. CDR1 KGHSH and CDR2 LQKENI come from the germline V gene. V lost 3 bases, J lost 1 base, and 2 bases stayed unmatched. CDR3 sequence reads: CASSPRQGQETQYF. The DNA of the CDR3 is TGTGCCAGCTCACCCAGACAGGGCCAAGAGACCCAGTACTTC.

V gene TRBV4-1 combines with J gene TRBJ2-7; 7 bases are a match to TRBD1. The CDR3 length is 16 residues. V lost 2 bases and J lost 0; bases outside the gene matches: 7. Per the germline V gene, CDR1 is MGHRA and CDR2 is YSYEKL. The CDR3 nucleotides read TGCGCCAGCAGCCAACTCCTGGACAGGAGCTCCTACGAGCAGTACTTC. This translates into CASSQLLDRSSYEQYF.

This chain's CDR3 is CASRSGQLYEQYF. The CDR3 region has the DNA TGCGCCAGCAGAAGCGGACAGCTCTACGAGCAGTACTTC. This rearrangement joins TRBV10-2 to TRBJ2-7, with D possibly being TRBD1 (6 bases). The germline CDR1 and CDR2 sequences are WSHSY and SAAADI. This CDR3 has 13 residues. With 6 bases removed from V and 3 bases from J, the gap between germline ends came to 12 bases.

This clone was recorded a few times. This chain joins TRBV6-6 and TRBJ2-7; D is unclear. Germline V lookup: CDR1 MNHNY, CDR2 SVGAGI (reference sequence). V was clipped by 4 bases and J by 3 bases, with 4 bases between them. The CDR3 consists of 11 residues. The CDR3 nucleotides read TGTGCCAGCAGTTCCCTCTACGAGCAGTACTTC. Translating gives CASSSLYEQYF.

The table lists this clone with a count of one. The rearrangement links TRBV19 to TRBJ2-3; D ambiguous. The V gene lost 3 bases and the J gene lost 2 bases, with 9 bases spanning the gap. The CDR3 runs to 14 residues. From germline, CDR1 is LNHDA and CDR2 SQIVND (reference sequence). CDR3 nucleotide sequence: TGTGCCAGTAGTATCGGCCAGGCCACAGATACGCAGTATTTT. It translates to CASSIGQATDTQYF.

The rearrangement links TRBV6-2 or TRBV6-3 to TRBJ2-7; possible D gene TRBD2, 7 bases. The germline V and J ends were trimmed by 2 bases and 3 bases, with 14 bases remaining between them. The germline gives CDR1 MNHEY, CDR2 SVGEGT. The CDR3 sequence is 15 residues long. CDR3 protein: CASSYEGGGYYEQYF. CDR3 nucleotide sequence: TGTGCCAGCAGTTACGAGGGGGGGGGATACTACGAGCAGTACTTC.

The gene calls are TRBV5-4 and TRBJ1-2, with TRBD1 matching 7 bases. The germline CDR1 and CDR2 sequences are SGHNT and YYREEE (reference sequence). CDR3 size: 16 residues. Trimming at V came to 1 base and at J to 8 bases, leaving 14 bases not matched to a gene. The DNA of the CDR3 is TGTGCCAGCAGCTTGTCCCGGACAGGTCAGGCTGGGGGCTACACCTTC. Protein sequence: CASSLSRTGQAGGYTF.

This chain links TRBV7-9 with TRBJ2-2; TRBD2 is a possible D gene (6 bases). Trimming stripped 3 bases from V and 3 bases from J, with 14 bases between. The germline CDR1 and CDR2 sequences are SEHNR and FQNEAQ (reference sequence). The CDR3 runs 16 residues. CDR3 DNA: TGTGCCAGCAGCTTGATGGGCGGGGACTACACCGGGGAGCTGTTTTTT. Its translation: CASSLMGGDYTGELFF.